This record covers a single TCR beta chain. What it recognizes is unknown. Extraction of RNA together with DNA used 20-30 mg of unsorted bulk tissue. The patients had histopathologically diagnosed primary liver carcinoma, and their disease was treated by surgical resection. The sampling covered five separate regions of each tumor. cDNA specific to TCR beta was made from 500 ng of total RNA, with a constant-region primer employed for priming. Three nested multiplex PCR rounds, a slightly modified ARM-PCR, produced the libraries for TCR beta. The first two PCR rounds used TRBV1-TRBV30 primers with a Cbeta primer, roughly 10 cycles each. Via MiXCR, TCRdb re-called the multiplex PCR reads, giving one row per CDR3 protein. The sample carries tens of thousands of distinct CDR3 sequences, over 65% recorded once. This sample stems from a study of tumor-infiltrating lymphocytes in primary liver carcinoma. General study points: The study found a significantly higher top-250-clone fraction in tumors than in blood (p = 0.039). Only about 7.5-24% of top clones were detected in all five tumor regions.

This CDR3 region has 14 residues. CDR1 and CDR2 (germline): ENHRY, SYGVKD. V shed 1 base and J shed 7 bases, with 13 bases lying between them. The sample taken for sequencing was liver tumor tissue from sampling region 3. Subset denoted: tumor region T3, left-lateral pole. The chain joins TRBV10-3 to TRBJ1-1; D gene unclear. The TCR sequence derives from a man aged 40-49 years with primary liver carcinoma and hepatitis B virus infection. In nucleotides, the CDR3 is TGTGCCATCAGTGAGTTGCTGGGCGGGATTGAAGCTTTCTTT. It specifies CAISELLGGIEAFF.